Below, 3 T cell receptor beta chains from the same sample are listed, as sequenced in a study of T-cell memory formation after mild COVID-19. Each CDR3 protein gets one entry after TCRdb re-called the 5' RACE reads with MiXCR. The sample gives roughly 190,000 distinct CDR3 sequences, about 18% of which show up once; approximately 2.4% is in the top ten. The material sequenced was PBMCs or a T cell subset sorted from them (not recorded which). These receptors all come from an adult woman who had mild COVID-19 (a few samples of this study predate the infection). Cell type and time point are not known.

In this sample, this clonotype turned up once. This chain uses TRBV12-3 or TRBV12-4 with TRBJ2-1; D possibly corresponds to TRBD1 (5 bases). V was trimmed by 2 bases and J by 7 bases, leaving 12 bases between them. The CDR3 covers 14 residues. This CDR3 is CASSLRSGMNEQFF. CDR3 DNA: TGTGCCAGCAGTTTAAGGTCAGGGATGAATGAGCAGTTCTTC.

The chain is built from TRBV7-2 and TRBJ1-1, with D unclear. CDR3 length: 14 residues. Trimming stripped 1 base from V and 3 bases from J, with 9 bases between. Germline-derived CDR1 and CDR2 are SGHTA and FQGNSA. The CDR3 region has the DNA TGTGCCAGCAGCTTAGAATACGGGTACACTGAAGCTTTCTTT. Its translation: CASSLEYGYTEAFF.

This clonotype was counted ten times or more. The rearrangement uses TRBV9 and TRBJ2-5; TRBD2 agrees at 7 bases. CDR1 is SGDLS, CDR2 YYNGEE, per germline. This CDR3 has 13 amino acids. Unmatched junction bases numbered 4, after V lost 3 bases and J lost 5 bases. This CDR3 reads CASSGGLVETQYF. Here the CDR3 DNA reads TGTGCCAGCAGCGGCGGACTAGTTGAGACCCAGTACTTC.